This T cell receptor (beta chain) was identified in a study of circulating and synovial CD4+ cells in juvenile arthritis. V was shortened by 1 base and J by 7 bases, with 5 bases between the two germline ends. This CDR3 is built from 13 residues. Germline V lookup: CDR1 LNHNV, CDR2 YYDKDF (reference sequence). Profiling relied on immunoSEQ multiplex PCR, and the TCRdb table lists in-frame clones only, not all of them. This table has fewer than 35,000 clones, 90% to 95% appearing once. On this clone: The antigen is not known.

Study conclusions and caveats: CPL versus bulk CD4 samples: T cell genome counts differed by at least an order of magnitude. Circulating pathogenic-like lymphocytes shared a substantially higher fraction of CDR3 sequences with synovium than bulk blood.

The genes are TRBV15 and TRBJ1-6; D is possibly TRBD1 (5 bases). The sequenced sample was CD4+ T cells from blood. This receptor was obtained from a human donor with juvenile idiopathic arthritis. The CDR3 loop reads CATSRGTNSPLHF. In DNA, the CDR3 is TGTGCCACCAGCAGAGGGACAAATTCACCCCTCCACTTT.